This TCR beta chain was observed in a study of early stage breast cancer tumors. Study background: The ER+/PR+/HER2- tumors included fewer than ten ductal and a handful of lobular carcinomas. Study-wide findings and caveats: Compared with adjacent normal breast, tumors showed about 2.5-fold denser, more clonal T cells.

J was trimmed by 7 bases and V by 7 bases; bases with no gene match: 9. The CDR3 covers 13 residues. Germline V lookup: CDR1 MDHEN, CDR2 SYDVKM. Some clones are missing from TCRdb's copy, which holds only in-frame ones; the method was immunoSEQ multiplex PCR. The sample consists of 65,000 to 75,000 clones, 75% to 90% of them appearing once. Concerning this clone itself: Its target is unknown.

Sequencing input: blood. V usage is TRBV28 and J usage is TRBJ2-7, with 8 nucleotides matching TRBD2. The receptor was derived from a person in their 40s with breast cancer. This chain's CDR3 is CASKSGASGEQYF. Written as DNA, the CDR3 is TGTGCCAGCAAATCAGGGGCTAGCGGGGAGCAGTACTTC.